One sample yielded the 13 T cell receptor beta chains listed below, sequenced in a study of multiple sclerosis patients with progressive multifocal leukoencephalopathy. As for time point: less than 7 months of natalizumab therapy. Sequencing was performed with immunoSEQ multiplex PCR; in TCRdb, only in-frame clones are kept and a portion is missing. This sample has 29,000 or so clones, with 89% found just once. This specimen was PBMCs, taken from a patient treated with natalizumab. The receptors shown here come from a human donor with multiple sclerosis.

This chain joins TRBV29-1 and TRBJ2-7; D tentatively reads TRBD1 or TRBD2 (6 bases each). V was shortened by 4 bases and J by 5 bases, with 18 bases between the two germline ends. The CDR3 consists of 14 residues. In germline, CDR1 is SQVTM, CDR2 ANQGSEA. DNA for the CDR3: TGCAGCGTTGTATATCGGGGGCGGTGGGACGAGCAGTACTTC. Amino acid sequence: CSVVYRGRWDEQYF.

The sample holds one count of this clone. V and J are TRBV2 and TRBJ1-4; D gene ambiguous. Germline V gene data show CDR1 as SNHLY and CDR2 as FYNNEI. The CDR3 is made up of 16 amino acids. V gave up 6 bases and J gave up 8 bases, with 22 bases separating them. CDR3 sequence: CASSDNAPELGEKLFF. Here the CDR3 DNA reads TGTGCCAGCAGCGACAATGCCCCCGAATTAGGAGAAAAACTGTTTTTT. Together with reference TRBV2 and TRBJ1-4, the CDR3 gives the full variable domain: EPEVTQTPSHQVTQMGQEVILRCVPISNHLYFYWYRQILGQKVEFLVSFYNNEISEKSEIFDDQFSVERPDGSNFTLKIRSTKLEDSAMYFCASSDNAPELGEKLFFGSGTQLSVL.

J is TRBJ2-5 and V is TRBV21-1; the D call of TRBD1 is as the table states it, not checked on the DNA. The last part of the DNA fits TRBJ2-7 better; the J call may be wrong. TRBV21-1 is a pseudogene. The CDR3 spans 14 residues. CDR3 DNA sequence: TGTGCCAGCAGCGAAACTGACAGAGCCTACGAGCAGTACTTC. It yields the protein CASSETDRAYEQYF.

The chain recombines TRBV5-1 with TRBJ2-2; D might be TRBD2 (5 bases). Per the germline V gene, CDR1 is SGHRS and CDR2 is YFSETQ. The length of the CDR3 is 16 residues. V lost 0 bases and J 0 bases, leaving 9 bases between the germline ends. The CDR3 sequence: CASSLASGANTGELFF. The CDR3 DNA reads as TGCGCCAGCAGCTTGGCAAGCGGAGCGAACACCGGGGAGCTGTTTTTT.

The chain joins TRBV27 to TRBJ2-7; TRBD2 might be the D (6 bases). This CDR3 comprises 15 residues. Between the trimmed V and J ends, which lost 5 bases and 6 bases, there was a span of 20 bases. Germline-derived CDR1 and CDR2 are MNHEY and SMNVEV (reference sequence). CDR3 in amino acids: CASSPSGSWVPEQYF. The CDR3 DNA reads TGTGCCAGCAGTCCCTCCGGGAGTTGGGTTCCCGAGCAGTACTTC.

The chain couples TRBV28 to TRBJ2-5; 11 bases align to TRBD2. Matching the DNA end better, TRBJ2-7 makes the J call doubtful. The CDR3 consists of 16 residues. Germline CDR1 is MDHEN and CDR2 is SYDVKM. CDR3 sequence (DNA): TGTGCCAGCAGGGAGGGTGGACTAGCGGGCCACTACGAGCAGTACTTC. This translates into CASREGGLAGHYEQYF.

The chain recombines TRBV5-1 with TRBJ2-3; possibly TRBD2 for D (6 bases). Germline V gene sequence: CDR1 SGHRS, CDR2 YFSETQ. V was pared by 4 bases and J by 4 bases, with 16 bases between. The CDR3 covers 15 residues. The CDR3 here is CASSPPDGSADTQYF. CDR3 coding DNA: TGCGCCAGCAGCCCGCCCGACGGGAGCGCAGATACGCAGTATTTT.

This chain links TRBV10-3 with TRBJ2-1; 9 bases line up with TRBD2. Germline assignment: CDR1 ENHRY and CDR2 SYGVKD. This CDR3 comprises 15 residues. The trim removed 4 bases at V and 6 bases at J, leaving 7 bases unmatched. CDR3 loop: CAISVVAGVGNEQFF. The CDR3 DNA follows: TGTGCCATCAGTGTTGTAGCGGGAGTCGGCAATGAGCAGTTCTTC.

The rearrangement uses TRBV25-1 and TRBJ2-7; 9 bases line up with TRBD1. With 5 bases clipped from V and 6 bases from J, the junction kept 8 bases outside the gene matches. Germline V lookup: CDR1 MGHDK, CDR2 SYGVNS. The CDR3 totals 14 residues. The CDR3 bases are TGTGCCAGCAGTACCCGGGACAGGGTCCGCGAGCAGTACTTC. It encodes CASSTRDRVREQYF.

This chain uses TRBV9 with TRBJ2-1, with TRBD1 matching 9 bases. Germline V gene data show CDR1 as SGDLS and CDR2 as YYNGEE. After removal of 3 bases from V and 3 bases from J, the junction contained 16 bases not matched to a gene. The CDR3 totals 19 residues. CDR3 amino acids: CASSADPGPGTGLYNEQFF. In DNA, the CDR3 is TGTGCCAGCAGCGCGGATCCGGGGCCCGGGACAGGGCTCTACAATGAGCAGTTCTTC.

This chain joins TRBV7-2 and TRBJ2-7, with a tentative D call TRBD1 (6 bases). The V end lost 2 bases, the J end lost 2 bases, and 13 bases lay between the germline ends. CDR1 is SGHTA, CDR2 FQGNSA, per germline. CDR3 length equals 15 residues. The CDR3 DNA follows: TGTGCCAGCAGCTTAAGGGTACAGGGTACCTACGAGCAGTACTTC. Translated: CASSLRVQGTYEQYF.

With regard to this clone: Its ends do not fully match the called genes, so a read error is possible. The chain carries TRBV7-2 and TRBJ1-3, with D perhaps matching TRBD1 (5 bases). The length of the CDR3 is 16 residues. Germline V gives CDR1 SGHTA, CDR2 FQGNSA. The CDR3 protein is CASTLNRFTAGNTIYF. CDR3 DNA: TGTGCCAGCACCTTAAACAGGTTCACCGCTGGAAACACCATATATTTT.

The rearrangement links TRBV5-1 to TRBJ1-1, with TRBD1 as a possible D gene (5 bases). CDR1 is SGHRS and CDR2 is YFSETQ in the germline V gene. The germline V and J ends were trimmed by 6 bases and 2 bases, with 14 bases remaining between them. This CDR3 spans 14 amino acids. The DNA for the CDR3 is TGCGCCAGCAACCCGACGGGACCCAACACTGAAGCTTTCTTT. The encoded protein is CASNPTGPNTEAFF.